This T cell receptor beta chain was observed in a study of human T cells and chemical hapten exposure. The starting material, unfractionated whole blood, was used for total RNA extraction. This clonotype has a handful of counts. Germline lookup yields CDR1 DFQATT and CDR2 SNEGSKA (reference sequence). The CDR3 is 16 residues long. The V gene lost 3 bases and the J gene lost 0 bases, with 16 bases spanning the gap. TCRdb re-called the 5' RACE reads with MiXCR, one entry per CDR3 protein. This sample has over 70,000 distinct CDR3 sequences; more than 15% occur once, and the top ten carry approximately 6.3%.

The sequence was obtained from a female donor in good health. The V call is TRBV20-1, the J call TRBJ2-3; D remains ambiguous. CDR3 DNA: TGCAGTGCTAGGGTGGCGGCCTCTGCTAGCACAGATACGCAGTATTTT. Encoded protein: CSARVAASASTDTQYF.